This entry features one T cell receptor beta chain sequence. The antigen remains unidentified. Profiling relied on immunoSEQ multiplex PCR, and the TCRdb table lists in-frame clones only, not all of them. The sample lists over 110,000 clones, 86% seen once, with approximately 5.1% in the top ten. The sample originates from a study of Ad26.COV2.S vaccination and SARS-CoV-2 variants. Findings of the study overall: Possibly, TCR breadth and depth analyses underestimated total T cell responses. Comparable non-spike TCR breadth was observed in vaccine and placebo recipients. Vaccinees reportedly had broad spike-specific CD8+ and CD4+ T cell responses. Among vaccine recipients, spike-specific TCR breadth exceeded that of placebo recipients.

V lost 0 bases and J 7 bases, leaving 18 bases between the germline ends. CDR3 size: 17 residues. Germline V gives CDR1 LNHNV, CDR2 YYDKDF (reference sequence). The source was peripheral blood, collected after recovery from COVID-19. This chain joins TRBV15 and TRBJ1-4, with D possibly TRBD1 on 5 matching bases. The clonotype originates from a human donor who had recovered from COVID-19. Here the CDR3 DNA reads TGTGCCACCAGCAGAGACCCCCGGCCCGATCAGGGTGAAAAACTGTTTTTT. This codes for CATSRDPRPDQGEKLFF.